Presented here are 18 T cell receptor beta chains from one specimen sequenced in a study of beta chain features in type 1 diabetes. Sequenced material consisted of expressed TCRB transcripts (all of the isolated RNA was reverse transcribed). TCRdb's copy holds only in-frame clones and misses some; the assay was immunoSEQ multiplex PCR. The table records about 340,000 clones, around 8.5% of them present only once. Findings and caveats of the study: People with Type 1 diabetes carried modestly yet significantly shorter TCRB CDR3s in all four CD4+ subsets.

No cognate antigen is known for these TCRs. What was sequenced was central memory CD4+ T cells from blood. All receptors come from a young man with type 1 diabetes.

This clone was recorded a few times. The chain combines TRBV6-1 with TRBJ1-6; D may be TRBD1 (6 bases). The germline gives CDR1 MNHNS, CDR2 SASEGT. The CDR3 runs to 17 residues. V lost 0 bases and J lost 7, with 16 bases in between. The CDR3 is CASSEAFRTAGNSPLHF. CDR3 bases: TGTGCCAGCAGTGAAGCGTTTAGGACAGCCGGAAATTCACCCCTCCACTTT.

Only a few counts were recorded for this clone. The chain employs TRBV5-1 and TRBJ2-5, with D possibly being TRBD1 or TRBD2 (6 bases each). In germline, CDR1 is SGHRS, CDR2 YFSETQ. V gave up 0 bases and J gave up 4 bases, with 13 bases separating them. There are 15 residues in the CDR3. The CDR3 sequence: CASSLVQGGGETQYF. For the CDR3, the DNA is TGCGCCAGCAGCTTGGTACAGGGAGGAGGAGAGACCCAGTACTTC. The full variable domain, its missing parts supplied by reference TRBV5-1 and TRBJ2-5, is KAGVTQTPRYLIKTRGQQVTLSCSPISGHRSVSWYQQTPGQGLQFLFEYFSETQRNKGNFPGRFSGRQFSNSRSEMNVSTLELGDSALYLCASSLVQGGGETQYFGPGTRLLVL.

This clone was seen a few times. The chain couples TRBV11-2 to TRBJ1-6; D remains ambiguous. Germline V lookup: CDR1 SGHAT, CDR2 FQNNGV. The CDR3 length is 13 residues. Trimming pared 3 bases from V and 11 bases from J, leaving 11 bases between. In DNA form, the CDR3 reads TGTGCCAGCAGCTTCCCCGCCCCAGCACCCCTCCACTTT. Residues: CASSFPAPAPLHF.

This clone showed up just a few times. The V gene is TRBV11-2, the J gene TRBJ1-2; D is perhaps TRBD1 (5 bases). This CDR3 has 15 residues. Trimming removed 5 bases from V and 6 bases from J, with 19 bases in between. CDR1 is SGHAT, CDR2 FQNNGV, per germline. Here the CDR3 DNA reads TGTGCCAGCAGCACGCTATCCAGGGTTCGGGATGGCTACACCTTC. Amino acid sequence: CASSTLSRVRDGYTF.

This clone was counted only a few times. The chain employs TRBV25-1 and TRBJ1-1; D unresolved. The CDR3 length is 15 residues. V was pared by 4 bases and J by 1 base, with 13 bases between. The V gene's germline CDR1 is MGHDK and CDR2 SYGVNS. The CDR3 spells CASSVPGNKNTEAFF. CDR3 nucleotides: TGTGCCAGCAGTGTCCCCGGGAATAAGAACACTGAAGCTTTCTTT.

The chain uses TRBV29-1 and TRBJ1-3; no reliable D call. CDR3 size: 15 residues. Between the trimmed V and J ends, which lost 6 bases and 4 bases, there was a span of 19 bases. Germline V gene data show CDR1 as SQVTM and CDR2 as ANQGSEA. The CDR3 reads CSVTGGSFSGNTIYF. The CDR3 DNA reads TGCAGCGTAACGGGTGGGAGCTTCTCCGGAAACACCATATATTTT.

CDR3 protein: CASSSSPRQGGTQYF. The DNA for the CDR3 is TGTGCCAGCAGCTCCTCCCCCCGACAGGGAGGTACGCAGTATTTT. The chain links TRBV11-3 to TRBJ2-3; D is possibly TRBD1 (7 bases). The ends were cut back, 4 bases at V and 8 bases at J, with 19 bases in the middle. The CDR3 length is 15 residues. The V gene's germline CDR1 is SGHNT and CDR2 YENEEA.

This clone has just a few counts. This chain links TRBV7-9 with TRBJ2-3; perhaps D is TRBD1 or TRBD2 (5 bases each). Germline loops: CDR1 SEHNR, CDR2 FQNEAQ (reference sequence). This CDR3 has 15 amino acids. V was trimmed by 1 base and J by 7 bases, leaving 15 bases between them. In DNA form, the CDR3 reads TGTGCCAGCAGCTTAGGAGGGGACCTGGCTAATACGCAGTATTTT. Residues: CASSLGGDLANTQYF.

CDR3 residues: CASSTYGGSSSYEQYF. The CDR3 nucleotides are TGTGCCAGCAGTACGTACGGGGGGTCCAGCTCCTACGAGCAGTACTTC. V and J are TRBV28 and TRBJ2-7; 7 bases map to TRBD2. This CDR3 is built from 16 residues. Germline V lookup: CDR1 MDHEN, CDR2 SYDVKM. Trimming removed 5 bases from V and 0 bases from J; junction bases left unmatched: 10. The entire variable domain, with the rest obtained from reference TRBV28 and TRBJ2-7, is as follows: DVKVTQSSRYLVKRTGEKVFLECVQDMDHENMFWYRQDPGLGLRLIYFSYDVKMKEKGDIPEGYSVSREKKERFSLILESASTNQTSMYLCASSTYGGSSSYEQYFGPGTRLTVT.

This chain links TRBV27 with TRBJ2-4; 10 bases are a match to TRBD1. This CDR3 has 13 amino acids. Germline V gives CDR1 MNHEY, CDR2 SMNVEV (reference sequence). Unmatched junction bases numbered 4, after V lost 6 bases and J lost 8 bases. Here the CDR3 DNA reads TGTGCCAGCAGCCGGGACAGGGGTCACATTCAGTACTTC. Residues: CASSRDRGHIQYF.

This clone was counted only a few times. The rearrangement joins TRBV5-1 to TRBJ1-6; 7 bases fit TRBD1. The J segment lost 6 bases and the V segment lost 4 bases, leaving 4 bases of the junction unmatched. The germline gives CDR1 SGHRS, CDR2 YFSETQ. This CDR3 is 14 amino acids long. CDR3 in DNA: TGCGCCAGCAGCATCGGACAGGCTAATTCACCCCTCCACTTT. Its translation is CASSIGQANSPLHF.

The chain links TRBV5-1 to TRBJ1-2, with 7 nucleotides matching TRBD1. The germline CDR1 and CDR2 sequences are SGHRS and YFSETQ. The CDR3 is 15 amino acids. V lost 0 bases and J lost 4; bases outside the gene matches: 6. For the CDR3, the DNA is TGCGCCAGCAGCTTGGACCCAGGGGGGAGCTATGGCTACACCTTC. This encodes CASSLDPGGSYGYTF.

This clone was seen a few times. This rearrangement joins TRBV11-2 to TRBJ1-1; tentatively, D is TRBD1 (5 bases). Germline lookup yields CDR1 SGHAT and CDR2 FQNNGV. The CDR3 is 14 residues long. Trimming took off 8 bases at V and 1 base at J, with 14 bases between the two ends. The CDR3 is CASLGGVGNTEAFF. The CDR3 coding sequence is TGTGCCAGCCTTGGAGGGGTCGGGAACACTGAAGCTTTCTTT.

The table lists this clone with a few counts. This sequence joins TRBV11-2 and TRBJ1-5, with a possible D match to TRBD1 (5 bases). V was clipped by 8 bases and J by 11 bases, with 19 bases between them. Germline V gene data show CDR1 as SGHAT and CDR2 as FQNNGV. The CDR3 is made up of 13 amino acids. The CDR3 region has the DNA TGTGCCAGCTCCCGAGCCCAGGGCGGGGCCCAGCATTTT. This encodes CASSRAQGGAQHF.

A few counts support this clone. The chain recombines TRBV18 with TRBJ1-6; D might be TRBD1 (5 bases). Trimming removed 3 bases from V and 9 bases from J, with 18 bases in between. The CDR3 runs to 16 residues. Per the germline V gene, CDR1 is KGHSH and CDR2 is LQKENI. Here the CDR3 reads CASSPSGPQGSSPLHF. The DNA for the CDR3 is TGTGCCAGCTCACCCTCCGGCCCCCAGGGATCTTCACCCCTCCACTTT.

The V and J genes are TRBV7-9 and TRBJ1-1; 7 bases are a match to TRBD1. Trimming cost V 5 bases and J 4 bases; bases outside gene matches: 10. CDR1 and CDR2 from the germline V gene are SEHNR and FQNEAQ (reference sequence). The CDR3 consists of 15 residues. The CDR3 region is CASSPRAGTVTEAFF. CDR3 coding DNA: TGTGCCAGCAGCCCAAGGGCCGGGACAGTCACTGAAGCTTTCTTT. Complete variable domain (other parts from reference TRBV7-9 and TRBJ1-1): DTGVSQNPRHKITKRGQNVTFRCDPISEHNRLYWYRQTLGQGPEFLTYFQNEAQLEKSRLLSDRFSAERPKGSFSTLEIQRTEQGDSAMYLCASSPRAGTVTEAFFGQGTRLTVV.

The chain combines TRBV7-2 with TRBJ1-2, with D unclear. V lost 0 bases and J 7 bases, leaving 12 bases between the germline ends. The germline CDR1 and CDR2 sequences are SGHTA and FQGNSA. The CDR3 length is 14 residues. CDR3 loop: CASSLALTRTGYTF. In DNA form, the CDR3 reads TGTGCCAGCAGCTTAGCGCTAACTAGGACTGGCTACACCTTC.

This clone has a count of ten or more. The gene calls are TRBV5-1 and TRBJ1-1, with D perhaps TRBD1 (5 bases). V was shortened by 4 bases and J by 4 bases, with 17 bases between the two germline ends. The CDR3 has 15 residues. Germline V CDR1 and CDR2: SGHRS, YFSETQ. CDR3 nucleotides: TGCGCCAGCAGCGCTAATCGGGGAGGGGTCACTGAAGCTTTCTTT. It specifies CASSANRGGVTEAFF. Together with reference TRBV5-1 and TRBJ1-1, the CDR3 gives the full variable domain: KAGVTQTPRYLIKTRGQQVTLSCSPISGHRSVSWYQQTPGQGLQFLFEYFSETQRNKGNFPGRFSGRQFSNSRSEMNVSTLELGDSALYLCASSANRGGVTEAFFGQGTRLTVV.